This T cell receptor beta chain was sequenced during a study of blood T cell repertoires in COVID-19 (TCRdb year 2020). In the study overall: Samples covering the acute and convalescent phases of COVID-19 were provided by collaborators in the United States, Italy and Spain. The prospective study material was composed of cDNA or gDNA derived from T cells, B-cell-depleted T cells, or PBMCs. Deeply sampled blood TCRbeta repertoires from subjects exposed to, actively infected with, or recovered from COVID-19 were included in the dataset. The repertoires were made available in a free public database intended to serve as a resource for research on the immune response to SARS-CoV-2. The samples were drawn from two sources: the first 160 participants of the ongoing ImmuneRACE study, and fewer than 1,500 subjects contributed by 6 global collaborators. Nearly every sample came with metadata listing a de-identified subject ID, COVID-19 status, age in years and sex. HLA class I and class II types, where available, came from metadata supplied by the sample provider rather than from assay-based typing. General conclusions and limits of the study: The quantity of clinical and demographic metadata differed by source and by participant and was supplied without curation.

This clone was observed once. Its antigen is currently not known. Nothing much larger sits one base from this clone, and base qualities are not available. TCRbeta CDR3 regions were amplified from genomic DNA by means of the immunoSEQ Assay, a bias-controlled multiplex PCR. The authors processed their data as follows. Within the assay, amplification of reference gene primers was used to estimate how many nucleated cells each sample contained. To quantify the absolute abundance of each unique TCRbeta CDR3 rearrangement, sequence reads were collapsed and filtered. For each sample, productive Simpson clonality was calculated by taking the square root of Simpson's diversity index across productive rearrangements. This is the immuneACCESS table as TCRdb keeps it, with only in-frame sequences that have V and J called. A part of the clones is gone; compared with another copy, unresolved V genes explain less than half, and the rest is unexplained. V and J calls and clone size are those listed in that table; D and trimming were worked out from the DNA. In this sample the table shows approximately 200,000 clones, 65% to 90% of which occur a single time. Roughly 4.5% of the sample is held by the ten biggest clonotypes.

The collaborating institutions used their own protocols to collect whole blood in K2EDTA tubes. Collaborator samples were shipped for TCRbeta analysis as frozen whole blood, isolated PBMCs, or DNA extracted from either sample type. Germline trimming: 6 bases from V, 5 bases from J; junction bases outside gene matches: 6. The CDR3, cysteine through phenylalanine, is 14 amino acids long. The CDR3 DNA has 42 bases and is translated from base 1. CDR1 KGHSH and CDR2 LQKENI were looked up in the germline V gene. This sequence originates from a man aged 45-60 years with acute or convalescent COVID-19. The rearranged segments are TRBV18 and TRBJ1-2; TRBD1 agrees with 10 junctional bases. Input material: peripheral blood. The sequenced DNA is TGTGCCAGCTCTTCGGGACAGGGGAGGTATGGCTACACCTTC. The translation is CASSSGQGRYGYTF. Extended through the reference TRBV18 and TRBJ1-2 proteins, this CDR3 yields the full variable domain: NAGVMQNPRHLVRRRGQEARLRCSPMKGHSHVYWYRQLPEEGLKFMVYLQKENIIDESGMPKERFSAEFPKEGPSILRIQQVVRGDSAAYFCASSSGQGRYGYTFGSGTRLTVV.